This entry lists 30 T cell receptor beta chains sequenced from one sample in a study of beta chain features in type 1 diabetes. TCRB transcripts that were expressed got sequenced, as all of the isolated RNA had been reverse transcribed. The protocol was immunoSEQ multiplex PCR, while the TCRdb copy is restricted to in-frame clones and leaves out a portion. Here the sample spans 500,000 to 650,000 clones, approximately 13% being singletons. Points from the study as a whole: Shorter TCRB CDR3s, moderately but significantly so, were found in Type 1 diabetes patients in all four CD4+ subsets.

The antigens these receptors bind are not known. Sequenced: naive CD4+ T cells from blood. These receptors were taken from a man aged 30 to 45 with type 1 diabetes.

V is TRBV4-3 and J is TRBJ2-3; TRBD1 agrees at 9 bases. The CDR3 runs to 16 residues. Germline V lookup: CDR1 LGHNA, CDR2 YSLEER. J gave up 2 bases and V 5 bases, and 8 bases lay outside the gene matches. CDR3 sequence (DNA): TGCGCCAGCAGCTACGGACAGGGGATGTACACAGATACGCAGTATTTT. It translates to CASSYGQGMYTDTQYF.

The V and J genes are TRBV5-4 and TRBJ2-3; TRBD1 aligns across 8 bases. Germline CDR1 reads SGHNT; CDR2 reads YYREEE (reference sequence). This CDR3 is built from 14 residues. Losses at the gene ends were 3 bases for V and 1 base for J; bases not matched to a gene: 1. In nucleotides, the CDR3 is TGTGCCAGCAGCTCGGACAGGGGCACAGATACGCAGTATTTT. Amino acid sequence: CASSSDRGTDTQYF.

This clone was detected a few times. The chain links TRBV4-1 to TRBJ2-6; possibly TRBD2 for D (5 bases). The CDR3 is 18 amino acids. The germline gives CDR1 MGHRA, CDR2 YSYEKL. Trimming cost V 1 base and J 0 bases, with 13 bases left between them. CDR3 loop: CASSQVGPRGSGANVLTF. DNA for the CDR3: TGCGCCAGCAGCCAAGTCGGACCCCGGGGCTCTGGGGCCAACGTCCTGACTTTC.

The chain carries TRBV6-6 and TRBJ2-5, with a weak D call TRBD1 (5 bases). Germline CDR1 MNHNY, CDR2 SVGAGI (reference sequence). Trimming left V 5 bases short and J 7 bases short, with 14 bases between. The CDR3 is made up of 13 amino acids. The CDR3 DNA reads TGTGCCAGCAGTGGGTCGACTCAGGGGACCCAGTACTTC. Protein: CASSGSTQGTQYF.

The chain joins TRBV11-2 to TRBJ1-1; perhaps TRBD1 as D (5 bases). The CDR3 is 12 residues long. The V end was cut by 3 bases, the J end by 10 bases, with 12 bases between. Looked up from germline, CDR1 is SGHAT and CDR2 is FQNNGV. Here the CDR3 DNA reads TGTGCCAGCAGCTTCCCGCGGGGGGGAGCTTTCTTT. Translation gives CASSFPRGGAFF.

This clone was counted a few times. The chain carries TRBV18 and TRBJ1-1; D is uncertain. The CDR3 consists of 12 residues. Germline V gives CDR1 KGHSH, CDR2 LQKENI. The germline V and J ends were trimmed by 6 bases and 7 bases, with 12 bases remaining between them. The CDR3 sequence is CASSPGRIEAFF. CDR3 sequence (DNA): TGTGCCAGCTCTCCCGGACGGATTGAAGCTTTCTTT.

The rearrangement links TRBV27 to TRBJ2-1, with TRBD2 matching over 12 bases. This CDR3 is built from 18 residues. Losses at the gene ends were 6 bases for V and 3 bases for J; bases not matched to a gene: 12. The germline V gene has CDR1 MNHEY and CDR2 SMNVEV (reference sequence). The CDR3 sequence: CASSKIPSLAGGYNEQFF. CDR3 nucleotide sequence: TGTGCCAGCAGCAAAATCCCCTCACTAGCGGGGGGCTACAATGAGCAGTTCTTC.

The rearrangement links TRBV25-1 to TRBJ2-1; D unresolved. CDR3 length: 16 amino acids. Germline V gene data show CDR1 as MGHDK and CDR2 as SYGVNS. V gave up 2 bases and J gave up 0 bases, with 11 bases separating them. The CDR3, as DNA: TGTGCCAGCAGTGAAATCCGGGCAGCCTCCTACAATGAGCAGTTCTTC. This encodes CASSEIRAASYNEQFF.

The sample holds a few counts of this clone. The genes are TRBV14 and TRBJ2-1; the D gene is possibly TRBD1 (5 bases). The CDR3 runs to 17 residues. The germline V and J ends were trimmed by 0 bases and 0 bases, with 12 bases remaining between them. Germline lookup yields CDR1 SGHDN and CDR2 FVKESK. The CDR3 is CASSQDRRGSSYNEQFF. CDR3 in DNA: TGTGCCAGCAGCCAAGATCGAAGGGGAAGCTCCTACAATGAGCAGTTCTTC.

The chain couples TRBV11-1 to TRBJ1-1, with TRBD1 matching 7 bases. The V and J ends lost 5 bases and 0 bases, in that order; junction bases with no gene match: 3. CDR3 size: 14 residues. Germline loops: CDR1 SGHAT, CDR2 FQDESV (reference sequence). CDR3 loop: CASSPGQLNTEAFF. In nucleotides, the CDR3 is TGTGCCAGCAGCCCGGGACAGCTGAACACTGAAGCTTTCTTT.

This clone was seen more than once but under ten times. This chain uses TRBV7-3 with TRBJ1-1, with D unresolved. Germline values: CDR1 SGHTA, CDR2 FQGTGA. The ends were cut back, 5 bases at V and 1 base at J, with 17 bases in the middle. The CDR3 has 16 residues. The CDR3 loop is CASSLTPTDSNTEAFF. The CDR3 bases are TGTGCCAGCAGCCTGACCCCGACTGATTCGAACACTGAAGCTTTCTTT.

The rearrangement links TRBV19 to TRBJ2-4, with 8 bases fitting TRBD2. CDR1 and CDR2 from the germline V gene are LNHDA and SQIVND (reference sequence). V lost 1 base, J lost 1 base, and 6 bases stayed unmatched. CDR3 size: 17 residues. The CDR3 is CASSIAASGYAKNIQYF. The CDR3, as DNA: TGTGCCAGTAGTATAGCGGCTAGCGGGTATGCCAAAAACATTCAGTACTTC.

This clone was detected only a few times. Within the sample, other DNA sequences also encode this same CDR3. The V call is TRBV18, the J call TRBJ2-2; D remains ambiguous. The CDR3 is made up of 15 amino acids. Germline V gene sequence: CDR1 KGHSH, CDR2 LQKENI. V lost 1 base, J lost 2 bases, and 8 bases lay in between. The CDR3 sequence is CASSPRTDNTGELFF. In DNA form, the CDR3 reads TGTGCCAGCTCACCACGGACGGACAACACCGGGGAGCTGTTTTTT.

This clone was observed a handful of times. This CDR3 reads CASSQVDGGPGNTIYF. CDR3 nucleotides: TGTGCCAGCAGCCAAGTGGACGGGGGGCCTGGAAACACCATATATTTT. This chain joins TRBV14 and TRBJ1-3; tentatively, D is TRBD1 (6 bases). This CDR3 comprises 16 residues. V was shortened by 1 base and J by 2 bases, with 12 bases between the two germline ends. Germline V CDR1 and CDR2: SGHDN, FVKESK.

This clone was counted a few times. This chain connects TRBV10-3 to TRBJ1-5, with D unresolved. There are 14 residues in the CDR3. Trimming pared 4 bases from V and 0 bases from J, leaving 7 bases between. Germline CDR1 ENHRY, CDR2 SYGVKD. The CDR3 DNA reads as TGTGCCATCAGTGGAATGGGTAGCAATCAGCCCCAGCATTTT. Residues: CAISGMGSNQPQHF.

The table lists this clone with a few counts. This chain links TRBV9 with TRBJ1-6; D is unclear. This CDR3 has 15 amino acids. V gave up 4 bases and J gave up 5 bases, with 13 bases separating them. Germline CDR1 SGDLS, CDR2 YYNGEE. The CDR3 DNA reads TGTGCCAGCAGCCCGGTACTGGTCGATAATTCACCCCTCCACTTT. Translation gives CASSPVLVDNSPLHF.

The chain is built from TRBV7-2 and TRBJ1-5; D not resolved. CDR1 SGHTA and CDR2 FQGNSA come from the germline V gene. CDR3 size: 14 residues. V was trimmed by 4 bases and J by 0 bases, leaving 7 bases between them. The CDR3 bases are TGTGCCAGCAGCTGGATATATAGCAATCAGCCCCAGCATTTT. Its translation is CASSWIYSNQPQHF.

The CDR3 DNA reads TGTGCCAGCAGCTTAGCGTCAGCCAGCTCCTACAATGAGCAGTTCTTC. It specifies CASSLASASSYNEQFF. V gene TRBV7-6 combines with J gene TRBJ2-1; D call uncertain. The V end was cut by 0 bases, the J end by 0 bases, with 9 bases between. Germline CDR1 reads SGHVS; CDR2 reads FNYEAQ. This CDR3 is 16 amino acids long. The full variable domain, its missing parts supplied by reference TRBV7-6 and TRBJ2-1, is GAGVSQSPRYKVTKRGQDVALRCDPISGHVSLYWYRQALGQGPEFLTYFNYEAQQDKSGLPNDRFSAERPEGSISTLTIQRTEQRDSAMYRCASSLASASSYNEQFFGPGTRLTVL.

The chain carries TRBV19 and TRBJ1-2, with 8 bases that match TRBD1. Germline CDR1 and CDR2: LNHDA and SQIVND (reference sequence). There are 15 residues in the CDR3. J was trimmed by 0 bases and V by 5 bases; bases with no gene match: 5. The CDR3 DNA reads as TGTGCCAGTAGTTTAACAGGGGGACCTAACTATGGCTACACCTTC. Translated, it gives CASSLTGGPNYGYTF.

This clone was observed a few times. The J gene is TRBJ1-5, the V gene TRBV27; D is unclear. The CDR3 length is 12 residues. V lost 6 bases and J lost 11, with 14 bases in between. The germline V gene encodes CDR1 MNHEY and CDR2 SMNVEV (reference sequence). The CDR3 loop reads CASRSQGFTQHF. The CDR3 DNA reads TGTGCCAGCAGGTCTCAAGGTTTTACCCAGCATTTT.

The sample holds a few counts of this clone. The chain carries TRBV7-2 and TRBJ2-7; perhaps TRBD1 as D (6 bases). The CDR3 length is 15 residues. V was clipped by 1 base and J by 2 bases, with 12 bases between them. CDR1 is SGHTA, CDR2 FQGNSA, per germline. Here the CDR3 DNA reads TGTGCCAGCAGCTTAGGACAGGCCGGAACCTACGAGCAGTACTTC. Translating gives CASSLGQAGTYEQYF.

This CDR3 reads CASSQDAPPNLNYGYTF. CDR3 coding DNA: TGCGCCAGCAGCCAAGATGCGCCTCCAAACCTCAACTATGGCTACACCTTC. J is TRBJ1-2 and V is TRBV4-3; D ambiguous. Trimming removed 0 bases at V and 2 bases at J, with 16 bases between. The CDR3 spans 17 residues. Per the germline V gene, CDR1 is LGHNA and CDR2 is YSLEER.

This rearrangement joins TRBV4-2 to TRBJ1-5; D gene unclear. Germline V CDR1 and CDR2: LGHNA, YNFKEQ. Trimming cost V 0 bases and J 2 bases, with 8 bases left between them. The CDR3 extends over 15 amino acids. The CDR3 reads CASSQESGGNQPQHF. The DNA of the CDR3 is TGTGCCAGCAGCCAAGAGTCCGGCGGCAATCAGCCCCAGCATTTT.

This clone showed up just a few times. The chain has TRBV30 and TRBJ1-2; D ambiguous. Germline V gene data show CDR1 as GTSNPN and CDR2 as SVGIG (reference sequence). V lost 2 bases and J lost 4, with 14 bases in between. The CDR3 is 14 residues long. CDR3 sequence: CAWSTHSAIYGYTF. CDR3 DNA sequence: TGTGCCTGGAGTACCCATTCGGCCATCTATGGCTACACCTTC.

The V call is TRBV6-7, the J call TRBJ2-7; 10 positions match TRBD1. TRBV6-7 is recorded as an ORF, its role being uncertain. The junction had 9 bases not matched to a gene; V was cut back by 4 bases and J by 0 bases. The CDR3 extends over 17 amino acids. DNA for the CDR3: TGTGCCAGCAGTTTACCGGGACAGGGGATTTTCTCCTACGAGCAGTACTTC. This translates into CASSLPGQGIFSYEQYF.

This clone was seen only a few times. The CDR3 DNA reads TGTGCCAGCAGCTTAATGGGGAGCTCCTACAATGAGCAGTTCTTC. It yields the protein CASSLMGSSYNEQFF. V usage is TRBV7-9 and J usage is TRBJ2-1, with D perhaps matching TRBD2 (5 bases). V shed 2 bases and J shed 0 bases, with 8 bases lying between them. Germline-derived CDR1 and CDR2 are SEHNR and FQNEAQ (reference sequence). CDR3 size: 15 residues.

Only one count was recorded for this clone. J is TRBJ1-5 and V is TRBV19; 8 bases agree with TRBD1. There are 14 residues in the CDR3. Germline lookup yields CDR1 LNHDA and CDR2 SQIVND (reference sequence). With V trimmed by 7 bases and J by 8 bases, 10 bases remained unmatched. The chain's CDR3 is CASTSGGRVKPQHF. Written as DNA, the CDR3 is TGTGCCAGTACCTCAGGGGGCAGGGTTAAGCCCCAGCATTTT.

The rearrangement links TRBV9 to TRBJ2-7; 8 bases agree with TRBD1. This CDR3 contains 12 residues. Per the germline V gene, CDR1 is SGDLS and CDR2 is YYNGEE. V lost 3 bases, J lost 9 bases, and 5 bases stayed unmatched. Written as DNA, the CDR3 is TGTGCCAGCAGCGATTCTACAGGGGGGCAGTACTTC. Translating gives CASSDSTGGQYF.

This clone has only a few counts. The chain is built from TRBV28 and TRBJ2-7; 7 bases align to TRBD2. CDR3 length equals 15 residues. V was clipped by 2 bases and J by 3 bases; unmatched bases: 7. The germline V gene has CDR1 MDHEN and CDR2 SYDVKM. Here the CDR3 reads CASSLDGLADYEQYF. DNA for the CDR3: TGTGCCAGCAGTTTAGATGGGCTAGCGGACTACGAGCAGTACTTC.

This clone was detected a few times. Different DNA sequences within this sample yield the same CDR3. The chain combines TRBV6-6 with TRBJ2-7; tentatively, D is TRBD2 (5 bases). The CDR3 has 11 amino acids. Trimming pared 8 bases from V and 4 bases from J, leaving 9 bases between. The germline V gene has CDR1 MNHNY and CDR2 SVGAGI (reference sequence). The CDR3 loop is CASAGGYEQYF. DNA of the CDR3: TGTGCCAGCGCGGGCGGGTACGAGCAGTACTTC.